Only a few counts were recorded for the clone carrying this T cell receptor beta chain. Its specificity is unknown. The V segment lost 6 bases and the J segment 3 bases; nucleotides outside the gene matches: 4. Per germline, CDR1 DFQATT and CDR2 SNEGSKA (reference sequence). The CDR3 is made up of 13 amino acids. The use of a sample-barcoded 5' primer and a J-beta primer mix characterized a second PCR of roughly 7 to 12 cycles. TCRdb recomputed calls from the 5' RACE reads with MiXCR, one row per CDR3 protein. This table holds around 870,000 distinct CDR3 sequences, around 26% found once. The data stem from a study of blood T cells in healthy people across ages. Study-wide points: No conclusive comparison of naive versus antigen-experienced cells was possible with unsorted PBMCs.

The chain uses TRBV20-1 and TRBJ1-2, with TRBD1 identical over 10 bases. This receptor was identified in a woman at least 80 years old in good health. Sequenced sample: blood. The CDR3 bases are TGCAGTGCCGCGACAGGGGGCTACTATGGCTACACCTTC. Translating it yields CSAATGGYYGYTF.